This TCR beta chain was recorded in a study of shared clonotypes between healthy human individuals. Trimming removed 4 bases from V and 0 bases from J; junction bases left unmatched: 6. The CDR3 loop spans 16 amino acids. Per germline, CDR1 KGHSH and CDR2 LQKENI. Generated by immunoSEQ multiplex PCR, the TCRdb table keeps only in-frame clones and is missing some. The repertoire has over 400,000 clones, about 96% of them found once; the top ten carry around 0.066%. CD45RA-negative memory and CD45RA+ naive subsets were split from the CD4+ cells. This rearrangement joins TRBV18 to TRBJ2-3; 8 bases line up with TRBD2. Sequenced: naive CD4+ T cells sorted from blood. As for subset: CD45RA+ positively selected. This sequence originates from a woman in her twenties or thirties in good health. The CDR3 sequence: CASSRSGGESTDTQYF. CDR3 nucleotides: TGTGCCAGCTCACGGTCCGGGGGGGAGAGCACAGATACGCAGTATTTT.